Included here is one T cell receptor (beta chain) sequence, with context. The data stem from a study of shared clonotypes between healthy human individuals. The CDR3 is 15 amino acids. V shed 6 bases, J shed 0 bases, and the junction held 5 bases outside the gene matches. Germline CDR1 and CDR2: SGHDT and YYEEEE. Only in-frame clones appear in the TCRdb table, and some are missing; sequencing was by immunoSEQ multiplex PCR. The data hold approximately 2,000,000 clones, with less than 95% observed a single time. The receptor was isolated from a man between 18 and 29 years old in good health. Some clones in this sample may be carry-over from other donors' samples. The chain joins TRBV5-6 to TRBJ2-2, with 7 bases lining up with TRBD1. The material sequenced was naive CD4+ T cells from PBMCs. As to subset: CD45RA+ positively selected. CDR3 residues: CASTEDRTNTGELFF. CDR3 nucleotide sequence: TGTGCCAGCACCGAGGACAGGACGAACACCGGGGAGCTGTTTTTT.